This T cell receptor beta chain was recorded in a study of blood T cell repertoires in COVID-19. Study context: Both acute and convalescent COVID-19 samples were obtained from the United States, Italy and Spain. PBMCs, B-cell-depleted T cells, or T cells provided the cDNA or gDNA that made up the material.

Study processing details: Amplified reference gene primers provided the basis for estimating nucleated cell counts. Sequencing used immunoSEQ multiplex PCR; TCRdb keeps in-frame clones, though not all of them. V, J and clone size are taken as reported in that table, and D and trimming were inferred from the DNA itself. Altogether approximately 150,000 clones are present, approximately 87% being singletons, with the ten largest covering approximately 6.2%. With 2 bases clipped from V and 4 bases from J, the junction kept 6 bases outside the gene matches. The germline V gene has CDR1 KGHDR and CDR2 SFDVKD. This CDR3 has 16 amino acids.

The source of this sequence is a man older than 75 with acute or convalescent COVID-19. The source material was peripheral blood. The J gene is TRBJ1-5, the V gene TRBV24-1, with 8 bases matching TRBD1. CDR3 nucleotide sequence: TGTGCCACCAGTGATTCGGGACAGGCGGAGAATCAGCCCCAGCATTTT. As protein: CATSDSGQAENQPQHF.